The rows below give T cell receptor beta chains drawn from one sample of a study of CD8 T cells in ankylosing spondylitis. TCRdb re-analysed the 5' RACE reads in MiXCR, keeping a single row per CDR3 protein. Of roughly 300,000 distinct CDR3 sequences listed, around 7.6% are singletons. Sequencing was done on a sample of blood, either unsorted or a sorted T cell fraction (not recorded which). The receptors here all came from a male donor with ankylosing spondylitis. CDR3s leave out the opening cysteine and the closing phenylalanine or tryptophan. Each record gives: CDR3 protein, V gene, J gene, clone size. Not all rows give a size; the values are once, few, many and, for expanded clones, a class.

ASSLRAVSDSPLH	TRBV5-1	TRBJ1-6	few
ASSYSRENTEAF	TRBV6-5	TRBJ1-1	few
ASSLVDGTYGQY	TRBV5-1	TRBJ2-7	many
SVDTSSQETQY	TRBV29-1	TRBJ2-5	many
SVGEGPGNQPQH	TRBV29-1	TRBJ1-5	many
SARGGATGELF	TRBV20-1	TRBJ2-2	few
ATSVTPSDTQY	TRBV24-1	TRBJ2-3	-
ASSADFSGELF	TRBV18	TRBJ2-2	-
SVVRTGFVNEQF	TRBV29-1	TRBJ2-1	many
ASSPRQTNVQLNTEAF	TRBV6-5	TRBJ1-1	-
SASDTTYEQY	TRBV20-1	TRBJ2-7	-
SVTTLAGVFYEQY	TRBV29-1	TRBJ2-7	-
ASSVGEGGAYNEQF	TRBV5-1	TRBJ2-1	-
ATSRAGIAGGAGELF	TRBV15	TRBJ2-2	few
AISEKGPSSYEQY	TRBV10-3	TRBJ2-7	many
ASSLGAGEGYEQY	TRBV7-2	TRBJ2-7	few
ASSRGLTGELF	TRBV2	TRBJ2-2	-
ASSLLSGLTGDFRSPLH	TRBV4-1	TRBJ1-6	-
ASSLGGLAGNNEQF	TRBV7-8	TRBJ2-1	-
ASSLAGGNQPQH	TRBV27	TRBJ1-5	many
SAREWNGGGERH	TRBV20-1	TRBJ2-7	-
ASSYSSRQGLRSNQPQH	TRBV6-2/TRBV6-3	TRBJ1-5	-
SARAQQGKNVNEQF	TRBV20-1	TRBJ2-1	many
ATSTPLIDEQF	TRBV24-1	TRBJ2-1	many
ASRRTSGLYEQY	TRBV6-2/TRBV6-3	TRBJ2-7	few
ASSSQSSGANVLT	TRBV7-9	TRBJ2-6	-
SARDWQNTEAF	TRBV20-1	TRBJ1-1	few
SVGVMGYEQY	TRBV29-1	TRBJ2-7	many
ASSPPWENEQF	TRBV12-3/TRBV12-4	TRBJ2-1	few
ASRASGNNEQF	TRBV6-5	TRBJ2-1	many
ASSYYRTGDLQEQF	TRBV6-8	TRBJ2-1	few
ASSLDRSGRATEQF	TRBV7-2	TRBJ2-1	many
ASSPYPGNQPQH	TRBV18	TRBJ1-5	few
ASSLGPGGSYEQY	TRBV5-1	TRBJ2-7	few
ASSQRQDLAQF	TRBV7-2	TRBJ2-1	few
ASTLGGGYYGYT	TRBV12-3/TRBV12-4	TRBJ1-2	-
SARDHCSEGDNEQF	TRBV20-1	TRBJ2-1	-
ASSLKGTNEQETQY	TRBV7-3	TRBJ2-5	few
ASSPFLGRSITEAF	TRBV18	TRBJ1-1	-
ASHETGANSPLH	TRBV27	TRBJ1-6	many
ASSREGQNTDTQY	TRBV12-3/TRBV12-4	TRBJ2-3	many
ASSQGQGGIQY	TRBV6-6	TRBJ2-4	few
ASSWGVGTTLHEQY	TRBV12-3/TRBV12-4	TRBJ2-7	many
ASSLDARGYGYT	TRBV7-3	TRBJ1-2	few
AIMGGYEQY	TRBV10-3	TRBJ2-7	-
SVEDGPSGGHSYEQY	TRBV29-1	TRBJ2-7	many
ASSPESTYNYGYT	TRBV3-1	TRBJ1-2	few
ASSFDRDYGTEAF	TRBV6-5	TRBJ1-1	many
AISGGLAGRSYEQY	TRBV10-3	TRBJ2-7	-
ASSSETGGEQY	TRBV7-2	TRBJ2-7	-
ASSQMAVPETQY	TRBV12-3/TRBV12-4	TRBJ2-5	few
ASSPPGVRSYNEQF	TRBV7-9	TRBJ2-1	few
SGNLQGPGSTEAF	TRBV29-1	TRBJ1-1	-
ASSPSGRETQY	TRBV7-3	TRBJ2-5	few
ASSLDSGGSTDTQY	TRBV5-1	TRBJ2-3	many